This is a list of T cell receptor beta chains from one sample in a study of blood T cell repertoires in COVID-19. Profiled with immunoSEQ multiplex PCR; TCRdb holds only in-frame clones, not every one. Of over 200,000 clones in the sample, 80% to 90% were seen once. Sequenced: peripheral blood. The origin of the receptors is a young man who had recovered from COVID-19. The CDR3 runs from the conserved cysteine through the conserved F or W. D genes are given only for firm matches. Clone size is given for some rows only: seen once, a few or many times, or a class if the clone is expanded.

D gene | J gene | clone size | V gene | CDR3 protein
NA | TRBJ2-1 | NA | TRBV13 | CASSPLVPPGAGAVYNEQFF
NA | TRBJ2-7 | NA | TRBV19 | CASSEGHRAYEQYF
NA | TRBJ2-3 | once | TRBV11-2 | CASSRPGTPTDTQYF
NA | TRBJ2-5 | NA | TRBV5-6 | CASSFRETQYF
TRBD1 | TRBJ1-4 | NA | TRBV19 | CASSMGQANEKLFF
TRBD1 | TRBJ1-2 | NA | TRBV4-1 | CASSQVQGGAGGYTF
NA | TRBJ2-3 | NA | TRBV19 | CASSLTGTLHTDTQYF
NA | TRBJ1-1 | NA | TRBV7-9 | CASSPAGDGLTAFF
TRBD1 | TRBJ2-7 | once | TRBV27 | CASSQGAHEQYF
TRBD2 | TRBJ2-5 | few | TRBV14 | CASSQELAGHGETQYF
TRBD2 | TRBJ2-3 | few | TRBV20-1 | CSASYLSGVTDTQYF
TRBD1 | TRBJ2-1 | NA | TRBV2 | CASRTGVMNNEQFF
NA | TRBJ1-1 | NA | TRBV27 | CASSPPRTAANTEAFF
TRBD1 | TRBJ1-4 | NA | TRBV4-2 | CASSQKTGDNEKLFF
NA | TRBJ1-1 | NA | TRBV11-2 | CASRQSLNTEAFF
TRBD2 | TRBJ2-6 | NA | TRBV4-2 | CASSLGLTGANVLTF
TRBD1 | TRBJ1-2 | NA | TRBV2 | CASGGQGASGYTF
NA | TRBJ1-1 | NA | TRBV10-3 | CAISGTGLNTEAFF
NA | TRBJ2-7 | NA | TRBV9 | CASSVVGTSYEQYF
NA | TRBJ2-3 | NA | TRBV4-2 | CASSQGNGVSDTQYF
NA | TRBJ2-7 | NA | TRBV6-5 | CASAPGLLFYEQYF
NA | TRBJ1-1 | NA | TRBV4-1 | CASSQDLRVDAFF
NA | TRBJ2-7 | NA | TRBV6-5 | CASSPDRGGDEQYF
NA | TRBJ2-7 | NA | TRBV5-1 | CASSLARGAGYEQYF